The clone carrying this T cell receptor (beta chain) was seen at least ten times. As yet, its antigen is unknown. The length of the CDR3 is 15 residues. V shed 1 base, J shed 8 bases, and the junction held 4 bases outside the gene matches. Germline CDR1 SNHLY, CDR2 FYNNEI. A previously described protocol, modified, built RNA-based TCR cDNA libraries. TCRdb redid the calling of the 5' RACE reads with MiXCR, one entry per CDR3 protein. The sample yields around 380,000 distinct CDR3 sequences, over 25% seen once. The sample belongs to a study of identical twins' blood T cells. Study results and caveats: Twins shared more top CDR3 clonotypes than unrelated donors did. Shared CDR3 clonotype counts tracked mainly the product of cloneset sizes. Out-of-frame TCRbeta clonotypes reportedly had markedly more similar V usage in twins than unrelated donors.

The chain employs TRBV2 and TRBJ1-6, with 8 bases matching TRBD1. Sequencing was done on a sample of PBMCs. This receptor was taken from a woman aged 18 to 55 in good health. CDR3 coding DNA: TGTGCCAGCAGTGAAGGGACAGGGAGATATTCACCCCTCCACTTT. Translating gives CASSEGTGRYSPLHF.